These 17 T cell receptor beta chains were sequenced from one sample in a study. TCRdb reprocessed the 5' RACE reads with MiXCR, giving one entry per CDR3 protein. The sample lists about 7,200 distinct CDR3 sequences; about 37% were seen once. Sequences were obtained from memory CD4+ T cells sorted from blood. Indicated subset: memory CD4+ T cells, CD4+CD45RO+CD25-. These receptor sequences come from a female donor with breast cancer.

This clonotype has a single count. A read error may account for a junction end that differs from germline. The CDR3, as DNA: TGTGCCAGCAGCCGGAAACGGGGACAGGGGTGGGAGAATGGGCAGTTCTTC. Its protein is CASSRKRGQGWENGQFF. V gene TRBV7-8 combines with J gene TRBJ2-1, with 10 bases matching TRBD1. Germline assignment: CDR1 SGHVS and CDR2 FQNEAQ. This CDR3 is 17 amino acids long.

This clonotype is classed as medium-sized. The chain uses TRBV29-1 and TRBJ1-2; D uncertain. The CDR3 contains 11 residues. Germline CDR1 is SQVTM and CDR2 is ANQGSEA. V was pared by 6 bases and J by 8 bases, with 13 bases between. The CDR3 nucleotides are TGCAGCGTGGGTGCCACTTTAGGCTACACCTTC. Its translation: CSVGATLGYTF.

This chain uses TRBV6-2 or TRBV6-3 with TRBJ2-7, with 11 bases fitting TRBD2. Germline CDR1 is MNHEY and CDR2 is SVGEGT. The CDR3 length is 15 residues. The V and J ends lost 3 bases and 7 bases, in that order; junction bases with no gene match: 8. CDR3 nucleotide sequence: TGTGCCAGCAGTTATTCGGCTAGCGGGAGGAGAGAGCAGTACTTC. Its protein product is CASSYSASGRREQYF.

The V gene is TRBV5-5, the J gene TRBJ2-1, with D perhaps TRBD1 or TRBD2 (5 bases each). The CDR3 is made up of 12 amino acids. Trimming removed 0 bases at V and 9 bases at J, with 7 bases between. Germline V gene data show CDR1 as SGHKS and CDR2 as YYEKEE (reference sequence). CDR3 loop: CASSLAGLEQFF. CDR3 nucleotide sequence: TGTGCCAGCAGCTTGGCGGGGCTTGAGCAGTTCTTC. Supplemented by reference TRBV5-5 and TRBJ2-1, the full variable domain reads DAGVTQSPTHLIKTRGQQVTLRCSPISGHKSVSWYQQVLGQGPQFIFQYYEKEERGRGNFPDRFSARQFPNYSSELNVNALLLGDSALYLCASSLAGLEQFFGPGTRLTVL.

The genes are TRBV9 and TRBJ1-1; D not certain. The CDR3 has 13 amino acids. Per germline, CDR1 SGDLS and CDR2 YYNGEE. Trimming left V 0 bases short and J 1 base short, with 4 bases between. The CDR3 DNA reads as TGTGCCAGCAGCGTAGACGCGAACACTGAAGCTTTCTTT. Amino acid sequence: CASSVDANTEAFF.

For this clonotype: A read error may produce the germline difference seen at one junction end. This chain links TRBV7-9 with TRBJ2-2; D perhaps matches TRBD2 (5 bases). This CDR3 spans 14 amino acids. The germline V gene has CDR1 SEHNR and CDR2 FQNEAQ (reference sequence). The CDR3 region is CASSLAVNTGKLFF. For the CDR3, the DNA is TGTGCCAGCAGCTTAGCGGTGAACACCGGGAAGCTGTTTTTT.

This clonotype came up a few times. This rearrangement joins TRBV20-1 to TRBJ1-6; a possible D gene is TRBD1 (6 bases). This CDR3 has 15 amino acids. V was trimmed by 5 bases and J by 0 bases, leaving 11 bases between them. Germline V gene data show CDR1 as DFQATT and CDR2 as SNEGSKA (reference sequence). For the CDR3, the DNA is TGCAGTGCTTCAGACAGGTGCTCCTATAATTCACCCCTCCACTTT. Residues: CSASDRCSYNSPLHF.

The table lists this clonotype with a count of one. The DNA for the CDR3 is TGTGCCTGGAGTGACGGGGCCGACTACACAGATACGCAGTATTTT. This encodes CAWSDGADYTDTQYF. The chain links TRBV30 to TRBJ2-3; D possibly matches TRBD1 or TRBD2 (5 bases each). Trimming took 1 base from V and 2 from J, leaving 13 bases between them. Germline CDR1 reads GTSNPN; CDR2 reads SVGIG (reference sequence). The length of the CDR3 is 15 residues.

V gene TRBV29-1 combines with J gene TRBJ2-1; D gene uncertain. Germline-derived CDR1 and CDR2 are SQVTM and ANQGSEA. V gave up 7 bases and J gave up 8 bases, with 9 bases separating them. The CDR3 extends over 10 amino acids. The CDR3 sequence: CSATQHEQFF. In DNA, the CDR3 is TGCAGCGCCACCCAACATGAGCAGTTCTTC.

This sequence joins TRBV20-1 and TRBJ2-3; 9 bases agree with TRBD1. There are 14 residues in the CDR3. The V segment lost 6 bases and the J segment 6 bases; nucleotides outside the gene matches: 10. The germline gives CDR1 DFQATT, CDR2 SNEGSKA (reference sequence). DNA of the CDR3: TGCAGTGCGAGAAGGGGGACAGGGATCGATACGCAGTATTTT. It translates to CSARRGTGIDTQYF.

The chain is built from TRBV10-3 and TRBJ2-1; no firm D call. The CDR3 runs to 12 residues. The germline CDR1 and CDR2 sequences are ENHRY and SYGVKD. Trimming stripped 4 bases from V and 12 bases from J, with 13 bases between. The CDR3 nucleotides read TGTGCCATCAGTGTGGCCTCCGTAGGGCAGTTCTTC. It translates to CAISVASVGQFF.

The chain uses TRBV3-1 and TRBJ2-5; the match to TRBD2 covers 10 bases. Per the germline V gene, CDR1 is LGHDT and CDR2 is YNNKEL (reference sequence). Losses at the gene ends were 6 bases for V and 5 bases for J; bases not matched to a gene: 15. CDR3 length: 17 residues. The CDR3 nucleotides are TGTGCCAGCAGTCGAGCACTTAGCGGGAGGTACCGTGAGACCCAGTACTTC. This translates into CASSRALSGRYRETQYF.

This clonotype is labeled medium-sized (0.01 to 0.1%). V is TRBV4-2 and J is TRBJ2-5; TRBD1 agrees at 9 bases. The CDR3 length is 15 residues. CDR1 is LGHNA, CDR2 YNFKEQ, per germline. With 1 base clipped from V and 4 bases from J, the junction kept 4 bases outside the gene matches. CDR3 DNA: TGTGCCAGCAGCCAAGGGGACAGGGCTTTAGAGACCCAGTACTTC. Translating gives CASSQGDRALETQYF.

This clonotype was counted only a few times. The chain combines TRBV5-1 with TRBJ2-5, with no clear D. V was trimmed by 1 base and J by 3 bases, leaving 7 bases between them. CDR1 and CDR2 from the germline V gene are SGHRS and YFSETQ. CDR3 length equals 13 residues. The CDR3 loop reads CASSLILEETQYF. The DNA for the CDR3 is TGCGCCAGCAGCTTGATTCTAGAAGAGACCCAGTACTTC. The full variable domain, with the rest looked up from reference TRBV5-1 and TRBJ2-5, is KAGVTQTPRYLIKTRGQQVTLSCSPISGHRSVSWYQQTPGQGLQFLFEYFSETQRNKGNFPGRFSGRQFSNSRSEMNVSTLELGDSALYLCASSLILEETQYFGPGTRLLVL.

A single count supports this clonotype. J is TRBJ1-2 and V is TRBV4-1; 10 nucleotides match TRBD1. CDR3 length equals 14 residues. The junction had 6 bases not matched to a gene; V was cut back by 4 bases and J by 7 bases. Germline lookup yields CDR1 MGHRA and CDR2 YSYEKL. CDR3 nucleotide sequence: TGCGCCAGCAGCCCTCCGGGACAGGGGTCTGGCTACACCTTC. It specifies CASSPPGQGSGYTF.

The chain employs TRBV20-1 and TRBJ2-7, with 9 bases that match TRBD2. Germline V gene data show CDR1 as DFQATT and CDR2 as SNEGSKA (reference sequence). J was trimmed by 0 bases and V by 3 bases; bases with no gene match: 6. The CDR3 is made up of 15 amino acids. The CDR3 here is CSARLAGQNSYEQYF. The CDR3 nucleotides read TGCAGTGCTAGGCTAGCGGGGCAAAACTCCTACGAGCAGTACTTC.

The rearrangement joins TRBV29-1 to TRBJ1-4; possibly TRBD1 for D (5 bases). The CDR3 sequence is 14 residues long. Germline-derived CDR1 and CDR2 are SQVTM and ANQGSEA. V was clipped by 3 bases and J by 8 bases, with 16 bases between them. CDR3 loop: CSVESGGGDEKLFF. CDR3 DNA sequence: TGCAGCGTTGAGTCAGGCGGGGGTGACGAAAAACTGTTTTTT.